This T cell receptor beta chain derives from a study of PD-1 blockade in classical Hodgkin lymphoma. Across the study: Patients had nivolumab dosed at 3 mg/kg, delivered intravenously every 2 weeks.

The CDR3 is 15 residues long. Germline-derived CDR1 and CDR2 are SGHVS and FQNEAQ. Trimming at V came to 3 bases and at J to 6 bases, leaving 6 bases not matched to a gene. A note on this clone: Its antigen remains unidentified.

The repertoire was sequenced with immunoSEQ multiplex PCR; TCRdb's copy has only in-frame clones and lacks some. The repertoire holds 17,000 or so clones, with about 83% as singletons. Time point here: cycle 4 day 1 (C4D1), after 6 weeks of nivolumab. Each patient's relapse followed autologous stem cell transplantation, and brentuximab vedotin exposure varied. Study-level findings and limits: Newly diagnosed patients had baseline TCR diversity that was reportedly lower than that of healthy donors. Newly diagnosed and completely responding patients shared comparable baseline diversity. Differences between repertoires have undefined causes, possibly disease activity or prior therapy.

This clonotype was sampled from a human donor with classical Hodgkin lymphoma. V usage is TRBV7-8 and J usage is TRBJ2-7, with TRBD2 matching 12 bases. Sequencing used peripheral blood mononuclear cells (PBMCs), obtained before the fourth cycle of nivolumab. CDR3 DNA sequence: TGTGCCAGCAGCTTCCAGACTAGCGGGGGCGGCGAGCAGTACTTC. It encodes CASSFQTSGGGEQYF.